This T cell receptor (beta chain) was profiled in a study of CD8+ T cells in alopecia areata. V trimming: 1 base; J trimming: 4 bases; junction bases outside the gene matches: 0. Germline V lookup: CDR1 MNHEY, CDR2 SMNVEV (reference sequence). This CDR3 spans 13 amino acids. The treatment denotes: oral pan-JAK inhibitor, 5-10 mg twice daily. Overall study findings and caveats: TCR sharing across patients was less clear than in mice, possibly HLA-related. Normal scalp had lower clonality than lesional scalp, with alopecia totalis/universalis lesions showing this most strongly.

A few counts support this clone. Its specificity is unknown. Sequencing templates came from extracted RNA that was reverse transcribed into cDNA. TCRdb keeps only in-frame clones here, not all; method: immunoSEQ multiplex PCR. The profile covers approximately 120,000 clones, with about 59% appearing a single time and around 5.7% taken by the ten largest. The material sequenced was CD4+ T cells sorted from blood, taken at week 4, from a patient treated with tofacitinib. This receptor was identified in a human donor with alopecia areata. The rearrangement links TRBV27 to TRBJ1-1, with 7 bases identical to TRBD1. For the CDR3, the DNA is TGTGCCAGCAGTTTATACAGGGGCACTGAAGCTTTCTTT. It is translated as CASSLYRGTEAFF.